Shown below are 10 T cell receptor beta chains from a single sample sequenced in a study of T cell responses to AZD1222 COVID-19 vaccine. Sequencing used immunoSEQ multiplex PCR; TCRdb keeps in-frame clones, though not all of them. The data show some 130,000 clones, about 93% seen once. The source was peripheral blood, collected 28 days after the second AZD1222 dose. Receptors originate from an adult who received the AZD1222 COVID-19 vaccine.

This chain uses TRBV28 with TRBJ2-1, with TRBD1 identical over 9 bases. The CDR3 covers 16 residues. CDR1 and CDR2 from the germline V gene are MDHEN and SYDVKM. V dropped 2 bases and J dropped 9; count of bases not matched to a gene: 11. Here the CDR3 reads CASSLRTGGAGGEQFF. The CDR3, as DNA: TGTGCCAGCAGTTTACGAACAGGGGGCGCCGGGGGTGAGCAGTTCTTC.

The V and J genes are TRBV20-1 and TRBJ2-5; 10 bases fit TRBD2. The trim removed 3 bases at V and 7 bases at J, leaving 11 bases unmatched. CDR1 and CDR2 from the germline V gene are DFQATT and SNEGSKA (reference sequence). The CDR3 has 15 amino acids. CDR3 nucleotides: TGCAGTGCTAGTACTGGGACTAGCGATAGGGGGACCCAGTACTTC. It yields the protein CSASTGTSDRGTQYF.

The chain has TRBV3-1 (or the pseudogene TRBV3-2) and TRBJ1-1; 8 positions agree with TRBD1. The CDR3 consists of 17 residues. In germline, CDR1 is LGHDT, CDR2 YNNKEL (reference sequence). Unmatched junction bases numbered 6, after V lost 0 bases and J lost 0 bases. CDR3 in amino acids: CASSQERQGLMNTEAFF. The CDR3 region has the DNA TGTGCCAGCAGCCAAGAAAGACAGGGGTTAATGAACACTGAAGCTTTCTTT.

The chain joins TRBV18 to TRBJ1-5; D gene ambiguous. V lost 2 bases, J lost 0 bases, and 11 bases lay in between. The CDR3 has 16 amino acids. The V gene's germline CDR1 is KGHSH and CDR2 LQKENI. CDR3 nucleotide sequence: TGTGCCAGCTCACCAATCCAGGTTGGTAGCAATCAGCCCCAGCATTTT. It yields the protein CASSPIQVGSNQPQHF.

The chain couples TRBV30 to TRBJ2-1; D possibly corresponds to TRBD2 (7 bases). In germline, CDR1 is GTSNPN, CDR2 SVGIG (reference sequence). The CDR3 has 15 residues. The V end lost 4 bases, the J end lost 4 bases, and 17 bases lay between the germline ends. The CDR3 DNA is TGTGCCTGGATCCCTCCCGGGGGGCCGTACAATGAGCAGTTCTTC. Amino acids: CAWIPPGGPYNEQFF.

This chain connects TRBV15 to TRBJ1-4; maybe TRBD1 (5 bases). The V gene's germline CDR1 is LNHNV and CDR2 YYDKDF (reference sequence). The CDR3 length is 17 residues. Trimming took off 0 bases at V and 8 bases at J, with 19 bases between the two ends. The CDR3 DNA sequence: TGTGCCACCAGCAGAGATAGAGGGGCGGTCTTCGGGGAAAAACTGTTTTTT. Amino acids: CATSRDRGAVFGEKLFF.

This chain joins TRBV5-8 and TRBJ2-3; TRBD2 agrees at 11 bases. Germline V lookup: CDR1 SGHTS, CDR2 YDEGEE. J gave up 2 bases and V 4 bases, and 12 bases lay outside the gene matches. This CDR3 is 18 amino acids long. In DNA, the CDR3 is TGTGCCAGCAGCCAACAGGTCCTAGCGGGGGGCATCACAGATACGCAGTATTTT. Protein: CASSQQVLAGGITDTQYF. The whole variable domain, filled in from reference TRBV5-8 and TRBJ2-3, reads EAGVTQSPTHLIKTRGQQATLRCSPISGHTSVYWYQQALGLGLQFLLWYDEGEERNRGNFPPRFSGRQFPNYSSELNVNALELEDSALYLCASSQQVLAGGITDTQYFGPGTRLTVL.

The V gene is TRBV29-1, the J gene TRBJ1-1; no clear D gene. In germline, CDR1 is SQVTM, CDR2 ANQGSEA. CDR3 length: 12 residues. V shed 7 bases and J shed 2 bases, with 11 bases lying between them. The DNA for the CDR3 is TGCAGCGCCCACAATTCAAACACTGAAGCTTTCTTT. This gives the protein CSAHNSNTEAFF.

In nucleotides, the CDR3 is TGCAGCGTTGAATCTATTAAACGTTTAGGTGGCACTGAAGCTTTCTTT. It yields the protein CSVESIKRLGGTEAFF. This chain joins TRBV29-1 and TRBJ1-1, with no clear D. CDR1 SQVTM and CDR2 ANQGSEA come from the germline V gene. V lost 2 bases and J lost 4, with 20 bases in between. The CDR3 length is 16 residues.

The chain uses TRBV6-5 and TRBJ2-2; tentative D call: TRBD1 (5 bases). The CDR3 runs to 13 residues. Trimming stripped 4 bases from V and 6 bases from J, with 9 bases between. The V gene's germline CDR1 is MNHEY and CDR2 SVGAGI. The CDR3 spells CASSSQGPGELFF. The CDR3, as DNA: TGTGCCAGCAGTTCGCAGGGTCCCGGGGAGCTGTTTTTT.